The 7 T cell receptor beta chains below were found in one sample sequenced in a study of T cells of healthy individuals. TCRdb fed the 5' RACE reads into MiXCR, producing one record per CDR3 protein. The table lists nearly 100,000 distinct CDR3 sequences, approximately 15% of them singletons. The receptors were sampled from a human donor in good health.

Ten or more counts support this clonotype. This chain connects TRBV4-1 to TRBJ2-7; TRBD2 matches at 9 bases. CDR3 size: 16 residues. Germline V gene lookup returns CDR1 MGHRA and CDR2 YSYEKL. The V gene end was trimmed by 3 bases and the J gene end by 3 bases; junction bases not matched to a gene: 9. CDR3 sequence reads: CASSHGSGTSYYEQYF. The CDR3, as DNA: TGCGCCAGCAGCCACGGATCCGGGACTAGCTACTACGAGCAGTACTTC.

For the CDR3, the DNA is TGTGCCAGCAGTGTGAAGTGGGAGACCTACGAGCAGTACTTC. Its protein product is CASSVKWETYEQYF. The J gene is TRBJ2-7, the V gene TRBV6-6; D is possibly TRBD2 (5 bases). V lost 5 bases, J lost 2 bases, and 13 bases lay in between. The CDR3 is 14 amino acids. The germline V gene has CDR1 MNHNY and CDR2 SVGAGI (reference sequence).

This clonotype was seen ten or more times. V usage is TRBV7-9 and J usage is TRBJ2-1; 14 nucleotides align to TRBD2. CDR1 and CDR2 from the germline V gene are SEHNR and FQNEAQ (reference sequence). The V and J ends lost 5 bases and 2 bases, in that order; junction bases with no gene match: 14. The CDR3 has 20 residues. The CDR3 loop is CASSQPRTSGGLYTYNEQFF. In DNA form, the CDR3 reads TGTGCCAGCAGCCAACCAAGGACTAGCGGGGGGCTTTATACCTACAATGAGCAGTTCTTC.

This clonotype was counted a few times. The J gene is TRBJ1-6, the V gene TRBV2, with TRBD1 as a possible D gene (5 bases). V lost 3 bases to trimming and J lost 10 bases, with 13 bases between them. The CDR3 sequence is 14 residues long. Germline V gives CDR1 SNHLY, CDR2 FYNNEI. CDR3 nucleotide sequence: TGTGCCAGCAGTGACGCCCGGCGGGACTCACCCCTCCACTTT. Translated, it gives CASSDARRDSPLHF.

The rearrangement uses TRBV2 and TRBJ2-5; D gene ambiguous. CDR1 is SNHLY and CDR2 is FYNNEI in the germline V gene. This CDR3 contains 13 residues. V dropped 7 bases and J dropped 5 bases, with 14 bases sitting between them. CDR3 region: CASIQAVGETQYF. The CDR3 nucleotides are TGTGCCAGCATCCAGGCCGTCGGCGAGACCCAGTACTTC.

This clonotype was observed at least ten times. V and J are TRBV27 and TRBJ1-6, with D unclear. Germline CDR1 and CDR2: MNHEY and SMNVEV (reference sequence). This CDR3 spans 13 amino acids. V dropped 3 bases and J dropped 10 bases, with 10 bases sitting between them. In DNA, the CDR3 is TGTGCCAGCAGTTTTGGGGAAGGGTCACCCCTCCACTTT. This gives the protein CASSFGEGSPLHF.

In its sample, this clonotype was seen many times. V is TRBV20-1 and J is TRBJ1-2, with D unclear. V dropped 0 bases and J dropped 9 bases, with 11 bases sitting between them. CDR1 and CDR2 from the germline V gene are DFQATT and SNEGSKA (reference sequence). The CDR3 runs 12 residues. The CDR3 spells CSARDLTESYTF. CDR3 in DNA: TGCAGTGCTAGAGATTTGACGGAGAGCTACACCTTC.